The 3 T cell receptor beta chains presented below share a single source sample, sequenced in a study of T-cell reconstitution after alpha-beta-depleted transplantation in children. The TCRbeta library incorporated unique molecular identifiers. TCRdb reprocessed the PCR reads with MiXCR, giving one entry per CDR3 protein. The sample includes roughly 500,000 distinct CDR3 sequences, approximately 10% seen only once; the top ten take around 2%. The input for sequencing was PBMCs, taken before TCRalphabeta/CD19-depleted stem cell transplant. These TCRs come from a child under 10 years old with inherited bone marrow failure, due to receive a stem cell transplant.

This clonotype came up many times. The chain couples TRBV20-1 to TRBJ2-1; perhaps TRBD1 as D (6 bases). The CDR3 loop spans 14 amino acids. Trimming removed 3 bases from V and 3 bases from J, with 12 bases in between. Germline CDR1 is DFQATT and CDR2 is SNEGSKA (reference sequence). This CDR3 is CSASKGVDYNEQFF. DNA of the CDR3: TGCAGTGCTAGCAAGGGGGTGGACTACAATGAGCAGTTCTTC.

This clonotype was seen more than once but under ten times. The chain joins TRBV27 to TRBJ2-5, with TRBD1 matching 9 bases. CDR1 MNHEY and CDR2 SMNVEV come from the germline V gene (reference sequence). The ends lost 6 bases at V and 5 bases at J; junction bases unmatched: 7. The CDR3 runs to 14 residues. DNA of the CDR3: TGTGCCAGCAGGAAGACAGGGGGTGGGGAGACCCAGTACTTC. This gives the protein CASRKTGGGETQYF.

This clonotype was detected many times. The rearrangement uses TRBV7-8 and TRBJ2-7, with 7 bases lining up with TRBD1. The CDR3 is 12 residues long. The germline V gene has CDR1 SGHVS and CDR2 FQNEAQ. V gave up 3 bases and J gave up 6 bases; unmatched junction bases: 2. The CDR3 is CASSFGTAEQYF. The CDR3 DNA reads as TGTGCCAGCAGCTTTGGGACAGCCGAGCAGTACTTC.